The rows below give T cell receptor beta chains drawn from one sample of a study of blood T cell repertoires in COVID-19. Libraries were prepared by immunoSEQ multiplex PCR; TCRdb keeps only in-frame clonotypes and omits some of them. The table shows 100,000 to 110,000 clones, with about 80% occurring only once. The sequenced sample consisted of peripheral blood. The receptor set was obtained from a woman in her 70s with acute or convalescent COVID-19. CDR3s include the opening cysteine and the closing phenylalanine or tryptophan. The order of the fields is D gene, clone size, V gene, J gene, CDR3 protein, CDR3 DNA. A D gene is named only where the DNA matches it firmly. Size is stated for part of the rows, as once, few or many counts, or as a class when the clone is expanded.

d_gene: .
abundance: .
v_gene: TRBV7-2
j_gene: TRBJ2-3
CDR3aa: CASSLGVHPSTDTQYF
CDR3nt: TGTGCCAGCAGCTTAGGCGTCCACCCTAGCACAGATACGCAGTATTTT

d_gene: TRBD1
abundance: few
v_gene: TRBV30
j_gene: TRBJ1-1
CDR3aa: CAWKDRGLSNAEAFF
CDR3nt: TGTGCCTGGAAGGACAGGGGGCTTTCGAATGCTGAAGCTTTCTTT

d_gene: .
abundance: .
v_gene: TRBV30
j_gene: TRBJ1-1
CDR3aa: CAWSTRGTEAFF
CDR3nt: TGTGCCTGGAGTACGCGGGGCACTGAAGCTTTCTTT

d_gene: .
abundance: .
v_gene: TRBV7-9
j_gene: TRBJ1-1
CDR3aa: CASSASGTLVNTEEAFF
CDR3nt: TGTGCCAGCAGCGCCTCCGGGACTTTAGTGAACACTGAAGAAGCTTTCTTT

d_gene: .
abundance: .
v_gene: TRBV7-3
j_gene: TRBJ2-1
CDR3aa: CASSSAGTYNEQFF
CDR3nt: TGTGCCAGCAGCTCGGCAGGAACCTACAATGAGCAGTTCTTC

d_gene: .
abundance: .
v_gene: TRBV3-1/TRBV3-2
j_gene: TRBJ2-5
CDR3aa: CASSRGRGNQETQYF
CDR3nt: TGTGCCAGCAGCCGGGGGCGGGGGAACCAAGAGACCCAGTACTTC

d_gene: TRBD2
abundance: .
v_gene: TRBV7-9
j_gene: TRBJ2-1
CDR3aa: CASSEAGGPYNEQFF
CDR3nt: TGTGCCAGCAGCGAAGCGGGGGGGCCCTACAATGAGCAGTTCTTC

d_gene: TRBD1
abundance: .
v_gene: TRBV14
j_gene: TRBJ1-6
CDR3aa: CASSPTGGSPLHF
CDR3nt: TGTGCCAGCAGCCCGACAGGGGGATCACCCCTCCACTTT

d_gene: .
abundance: .
v_gene: TRBV24-1
j_gene: TRBJ1-3
CDR3aa: CATSPYAGGTHSGNTIYF
CDR3nt: TGTGCCACCAGCCCCTATGCGGGAGGGACACACTCTGGAAACACCATATATTTT

d_gene: .
abundance: .
v_gene: TRBV12-3/TRBV12-4
j_gene: TRBJ2-1
CDR3aa: CASSLLRLNEQFF
CDR3nt: TGTGCCAGCAGTTTACTCAGACTCAATGAGCAGTTCTTC

d_gene: TRBD1
abundance: .
v_gene: TRBV7-8
j_gene: TRBJ1-5
CDR3aa: CASSLQGASNQPQHF
CDR3nt: TGTGCCAGCAGCCTACAGGGGGCTAGCAATCAGCCCCAGCATTTT

d_gene: .
abundance: .
v_gene: TRBV7-7
j_gene: TRBJ1-4
CDR3aa: CASSPLSQNEKLFF
CDR3nt: TGTGCCAGCAGCCCACTCTCACAGAATGAAAAACTGTTTTTT

d_gene: TRBD1
abundance: few
v_gene: TRBV5-1
j_gene: TRBJ2-2
CDR3aa: CASSPSTGTGDLMGTGELFF
CDR3nt: TGCGCCAGCAGCCCGTCAACCGGGACAGGGGACCTAATGGGCACCGGGGAGCTGTTTTTT

d_gene: TRBD2
abundance: .
v_gene: TRBV11-3
j_gene: TRBJ2-1
CDR3aa: CASSLTSGGRSEQFF
CDR3nt: TGTGCCAGCAGCTTAACTAGCGGGGGGAGGAGTGAGCAGTTCTTC

d_gene: TRBD2
abundance: .
v_gene: TRBV6-5
j_gene: TRBJ2-3
CDR3aa: CASSSGLATDTQYF
CDR3nt: TGTGCCAGCAGCTCCGGACTAGCCACAGATACGCAGTATTTT

d_gene: .
abundance: .
v_gene: TRBV19
j_gene: TRBJ1-4
CDR3aa: CASSARDLANEKLFF
CDR3nt: TGTGCCAGTAGTGCCCGGGACTTGGCTAATGAAAAACTGTTTTTT

d_gene: .
abundance: .
v_gene: TRBV18
j_gene: TRBJ2-5
CDR3aa: CASSSQGGETQYF
CDR3nt: TGTGCCAGCTCATCCCAGGGGGGAGAGACCCAGTACTTC

d_gene: TRBD1
abundance: .
v_gene: TRBV5-5
j_gene: TRBJ1-4
CDR3aa: CASSLKQAGQNEKLFF
CDR3nt: TGTGCCAGCAGCTTGAAGCAGGCGGGACAGAATGAAAAACTGTTTTTT

d_gene: TRBD1
abundance: .
v_gene: TRBV30
j_gene: TRBJ2-7
CDR3aa: CAWSEDGQGASNEQYF
CDR3nt: TGTGCCTGGAGTGAAGACGGACAGGGGGCGTCTAACGAGCAGTACTTC

d_gene: .
abundance: once
v_gene: TRBV30
j_gene: TRBJ2-3
CDR3aa: CAWSVQAGQADTQYF
CDR3nt: TGTGCCTGGAGTGTACAGGCAGGGCAAGCAGATACGCAGTATTTT

d_gene: .
abundance: .
v_gene: TRBV5-5
j_gene: TRBJ2-1
CDR3aa: CASSLAVSNNEQFF
CDR3nt: TGTGCCAGCAGCTTGGCCGTGTCTAACAATGAGCAGTTCTTC

d_gene: .
abundance: .
v_gene: TRBV28
j_gene: TRBJ1-1
CDR3aa: CASSLYGGNTEAFF
CDR3nt: TGTGCCAGCAGTTTATACGGGGGGAACACTGAAGCTTTCTTT

d_gene: TRBD2
abundance: .
v_gene: TRBV29-1
j_gene: TRBJ2-5
CDR3aa: CSVPGGGSQETQYF
CDR3nt: TGCAGCGTCCCAGGCGGGGGGTCCCAAGAGACCCAGTACTTC

d_gene: .
abundance: .
v_gene: TRBV28
j_gene: TRBJ1-6
CDR3aa: CASSTGWNSPLHF
CDR3nt: TGTGCCAGCAGTACAGGGTGGAATTCACCCCTCCACTTT

d_gene: .
abundance: once
v_gene: TRBV3-1/TRBV3-2
j_gene: TRBJ1-4
CDR3aa: CASSQKGAGEKLFF
CDR3nt: TGTGCCAGCAGCCAGAAAGGGGCAGGTGAAAAACTGTTTTTT

d_gene: TRBD1
abundance: .
v_gene: TRBV27
j_gene: TRBJ1-5
CDR3aa: CASSSGQVQPQHF
CDR3nt: TGTGCCAGCAGTTCCGGACAGGTTCAGCCCCAGCATTTT

d_gene: .
abundance: .
v_gene: TRBV4-1
j_gene: TRBJ1-1
CDR3aa: CASAQIENTEAFF
CDR3nt: TGCGCCAGCGCACAGATAGAGAACACTGAAGCTTTCTTT

d_gene: TRBD2
abundance: .
v_gene: TRBV4-2
j_gene: TRBJ2-1
CDR3aa: CASSPRRAGGAAGEQFF
CDR3nt: TGTGCCAGCAGCCCAAGGCGTGCGGGGGGGGCCGCAGGAGAGCAGTTCTTC

d_gene: .
abundance: .
v_gene: TRBV6-2/TRBV6-3
j_gene: TRBJ2-1
CDR3aa: CASSYAGPLQFF
CDR3nt: TGTGCCAGCAGTTACGCAGGGCCCCTCCAGTTCTTC

d_gene: .
abundance: .
v_gene: TRBV2
j_gene: TRBJ1-2
CDR3aa: CASLGGGYTF
CDR3nt: TGTGCCAGCCTCGGTGGTGGCTACACCTTC

d_gene: .
abundance: few
v_gene: TRBV10-2
j_gene: TRBJ1-1
CDR3aa: CASSEGRAEAFF
CDR3nt: TGCGCCAGCAGTGAGGGGAGGGCTGAAGCTTTCTTT

d_gene: .
abundance: .
v_gene: TRBV7-2
j_gene: TRBJ1-3
CDR3aa: CASSLYDRSSGNTIYF
CDR3nt: TGTGCCAGCAGCTTATATGACAGAAGCTCTGGAAACACCATATATTTT

d_gene: .
abundance: .
v_gene: TRBV19
j_gene: TRBJ1-4
CDR3aa: CASSIGQSNEKLFF
CDR3nt: TGTGCCAGTAGTATTGGACAGTCTAATGAAAAACTGTTTTTT

d_gene: .
abundance: .
v_gene: TRBV9
j_gene: TRBJ2-1
CDR3aa: CASSVSTGSSYNEQFF
CDR3nt: TGTGCCAGCAGCGTAAGCACGGGGAGCTCCTACAATGAGCAGTTCTTC

d_gene: TRBD1
abundance: .
v_gene: TRBV19
j_gene: TRBJ1-5
CDR3aa: CASTDRGNQPQHF
CDR3nt: TGTGCCAGTACTGACAGGGGGAATCAGCCCCAGCATTTT

d_gene: .
abundance: .
v_gene: TRBV7-9
j_gene: TRBJ2-5
CDR3aa: CASSYLETQYF
CDR3nt: TGTGCCAGCAGTTATCTCGAGACCCAGTACTTC

d_gene: TRBD1
abundance: .
v_gene: TRBV28
j_gene: TRBJ1-2
CDR3aa: CASSLRQGVGYGYTF
CDR3nt: TGTGCCAGCAGTTTAAGACAGGGAGTGGGCTATGGCTACACCTTC

d_gene: .
abundance: .
v_gene: TRBV24-1
j_gene: TRBJ2-6
CDR3aa: CATSDPLSGANVLTF
CDR3nt: TGTGCCACCAGTGACCCACTCTCTGGGGCCAACGTCCTGACTTTC